There are many counts of the clone carrying this TCR beta chain. Mismatch with germline at one junction end may stem from a read error. A single record per CDR3 protein comes from TCRdb applying MiXCR to the 5' RACE reads. The table has a few hundred thousand distinct CDR3 sequences, about a fifth seen once. The sample is drawn from a study of T-cell memory formation after mild COVID-19. The material sequenced was PBMCs or a T cell subset sorted from them (not recorded which). This TCR derives from an adult woman who had mild COVID-19 (a few samples of this study predate the infection). Cell type and time point are not known.

The CDR3 loop is CASSLGRDEQFF. CDR3 sequence (DNA): TGCGCCAGCAGCTTGGGGCGCGATGAGCAGTTCTTC. This chain connects TRBV7-6 to TRBJ2-1, with a tentative D call TRBD1 (5 bases). CDR3 length equals 12 residues. Germline V gene data show CDR1 as SGHVS and CDR2 as FNYEAQ.